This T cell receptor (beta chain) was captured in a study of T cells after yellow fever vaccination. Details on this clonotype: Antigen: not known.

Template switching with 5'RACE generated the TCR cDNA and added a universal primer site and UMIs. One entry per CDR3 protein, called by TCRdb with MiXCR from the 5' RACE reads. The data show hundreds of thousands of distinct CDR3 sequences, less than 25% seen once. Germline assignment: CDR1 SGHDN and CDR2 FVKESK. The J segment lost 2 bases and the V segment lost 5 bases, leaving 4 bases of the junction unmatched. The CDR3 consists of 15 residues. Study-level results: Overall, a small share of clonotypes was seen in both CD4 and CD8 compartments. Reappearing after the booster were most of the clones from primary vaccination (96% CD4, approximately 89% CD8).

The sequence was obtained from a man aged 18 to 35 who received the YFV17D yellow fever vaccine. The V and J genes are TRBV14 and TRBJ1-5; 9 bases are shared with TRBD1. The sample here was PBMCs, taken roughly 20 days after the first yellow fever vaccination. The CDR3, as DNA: TGTGCCAGCAGCAAGGGACAGGGAGGCAATCAGCCCCAGCATTTT. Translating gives CASSKGQGGNQPQHF.